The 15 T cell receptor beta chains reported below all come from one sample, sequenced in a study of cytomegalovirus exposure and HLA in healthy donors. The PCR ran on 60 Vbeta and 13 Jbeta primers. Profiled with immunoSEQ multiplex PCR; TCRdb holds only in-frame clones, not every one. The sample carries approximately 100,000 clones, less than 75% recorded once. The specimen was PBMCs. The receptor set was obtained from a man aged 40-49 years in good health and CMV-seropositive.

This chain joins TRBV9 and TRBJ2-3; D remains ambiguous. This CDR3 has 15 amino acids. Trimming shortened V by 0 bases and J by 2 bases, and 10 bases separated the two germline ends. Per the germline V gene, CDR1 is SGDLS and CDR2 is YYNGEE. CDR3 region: CASSVGGFVTDTQYF. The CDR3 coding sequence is TGTGCCAGCAGCGTAGGCGGCTTCGTCACAGATACGCAGTATTTT.

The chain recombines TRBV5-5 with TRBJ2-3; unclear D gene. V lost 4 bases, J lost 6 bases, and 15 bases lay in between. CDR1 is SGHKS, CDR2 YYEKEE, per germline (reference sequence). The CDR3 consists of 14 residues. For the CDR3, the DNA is TGTGCCAGCAGCAAGCTTTCAAAAGCCGATACGCAGTATTTT. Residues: CASSKLSKADTQYF.

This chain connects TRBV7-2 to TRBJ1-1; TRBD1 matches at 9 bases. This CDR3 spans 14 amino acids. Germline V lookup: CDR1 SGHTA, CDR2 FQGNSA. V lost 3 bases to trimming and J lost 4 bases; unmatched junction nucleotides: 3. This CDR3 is CASSFRTGVTEAFF. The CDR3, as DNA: TGTGCCAGCAGCTTTAGGACAGGGGTCACTGAAGCTTTCTTT. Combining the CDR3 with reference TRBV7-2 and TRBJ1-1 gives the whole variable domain GAGVSQSPSNKVTEKGKDVELRCDPISGHTALYWYRQSLGQGLEFLIYFQGNSAPDKSGLPSDRFSAERTGGSVSTLTIQRTQQEDSAVYLCASSFRTGVTEAFFGQGTRLTVV.

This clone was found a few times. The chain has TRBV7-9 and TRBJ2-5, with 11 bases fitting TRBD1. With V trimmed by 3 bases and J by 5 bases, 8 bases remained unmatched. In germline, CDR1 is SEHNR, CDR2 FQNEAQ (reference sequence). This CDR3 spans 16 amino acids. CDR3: CASSFSGQGARETQYF. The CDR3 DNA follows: TGTGCCAGCAGCTTCTCTGGACAGGGGGCCAGGGAGACCCAGTACTTC. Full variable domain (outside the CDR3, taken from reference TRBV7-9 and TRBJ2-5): DTGVSQNPRHKITKRGQNVTFRCDPISEHNRLYWYRQTLGQGPEFLTYFQNEAQLEKSRLLSDRFSAERPKGSFSTLEIQRTEQGDSAMYLCASSFSGQGARETQYFGPGTRLLVL.

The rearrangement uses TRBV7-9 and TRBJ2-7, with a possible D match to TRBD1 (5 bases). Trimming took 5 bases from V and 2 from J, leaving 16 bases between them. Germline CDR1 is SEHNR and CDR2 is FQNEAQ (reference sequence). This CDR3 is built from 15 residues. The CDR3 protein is CASSPEDTFTYEQYF. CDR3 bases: TGTGCCAGCAGCCCAGAGGACACATTCACCTACGAGCAGTACTTC.

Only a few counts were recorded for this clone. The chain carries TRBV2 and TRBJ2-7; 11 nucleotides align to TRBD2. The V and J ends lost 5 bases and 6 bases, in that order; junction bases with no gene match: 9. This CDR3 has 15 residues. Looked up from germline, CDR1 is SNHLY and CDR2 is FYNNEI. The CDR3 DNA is TGTGCCAGCAGTTTAGGACTAGCGGGCCCTAGCGAGCAGTACTTC. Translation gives CASSLGLAGPSEQYF.

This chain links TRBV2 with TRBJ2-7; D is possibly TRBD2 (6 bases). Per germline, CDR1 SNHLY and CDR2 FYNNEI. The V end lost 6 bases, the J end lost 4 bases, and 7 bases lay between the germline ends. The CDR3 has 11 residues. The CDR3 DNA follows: TGTGCCAGCAGCGGAGGGTACGAGCAGTACTTC. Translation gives CASSGGYEQYF.

CDR3 sequence: CASSAGLEDEQYF. CDR3 nucleotides: TGTGCCAGCAGCGCCGGACTAGAGGACGAGCAGTACTTC. V usage is TRBV9 and J usage is TRBJ2-7, with 7 bases that match TRBD2. Germline-derived CDR1 and CDR2 are SGDLS and YYNGEE. This CDR3 comprises 13 residues. The V and J ends lost 3 bases and 5 bases, in that order; junction bases with no gene match: 5.

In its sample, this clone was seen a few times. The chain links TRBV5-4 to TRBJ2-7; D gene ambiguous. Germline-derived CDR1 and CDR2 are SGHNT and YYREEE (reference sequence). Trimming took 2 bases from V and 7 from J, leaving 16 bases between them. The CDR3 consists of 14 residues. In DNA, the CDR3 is TGTGCCAGCAGCTTCGGTCGACGGGTTCAGGAGCAGTACTTC. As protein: CASSFGRRVQEQYF.

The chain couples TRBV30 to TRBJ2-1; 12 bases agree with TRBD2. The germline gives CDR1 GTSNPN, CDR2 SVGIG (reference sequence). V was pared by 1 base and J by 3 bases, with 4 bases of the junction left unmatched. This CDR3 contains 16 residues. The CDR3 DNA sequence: TGTGCCTGGAGTGGGTTGACTAGCGGGGGCTACAATGAGCAGTTCTTC. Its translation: CAWSGLTSGGYNEQFF. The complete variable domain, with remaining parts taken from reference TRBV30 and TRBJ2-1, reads SQTIHQWPATLVQPVGSPLSLECTVEGTSNPNLYWYRQAAGRGLQLLFYSVGIGQISSEVPQNLSASRPQDRQFILSSKKLLLSDSGFYLCAWSGLTSGGYNEQFFGPGTRLTVL.

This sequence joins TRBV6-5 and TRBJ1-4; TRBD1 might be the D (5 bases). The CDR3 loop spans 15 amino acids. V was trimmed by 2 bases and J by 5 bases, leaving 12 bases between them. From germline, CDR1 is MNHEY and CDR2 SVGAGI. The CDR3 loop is CASSYGAVRNEKLFF. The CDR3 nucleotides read TGTGCCAGCAGTTACGGGGCAGTCCGCAATGAAAAACTGTTTTTT.

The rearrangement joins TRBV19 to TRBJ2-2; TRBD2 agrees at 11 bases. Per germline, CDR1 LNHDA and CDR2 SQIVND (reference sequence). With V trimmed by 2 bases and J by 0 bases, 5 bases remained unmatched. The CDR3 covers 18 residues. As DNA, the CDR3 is TGTGCCAGTAGTATAAAACTAGCGGGGGTATCGAACACCGGGGAGCTGTTTTTT. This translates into CASSIKLAGVSNTGELFF.

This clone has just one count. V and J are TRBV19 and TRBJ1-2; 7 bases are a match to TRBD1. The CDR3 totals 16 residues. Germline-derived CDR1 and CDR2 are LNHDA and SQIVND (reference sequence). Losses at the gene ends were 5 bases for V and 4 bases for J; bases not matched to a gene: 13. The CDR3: CASSETGTETSYGYTF. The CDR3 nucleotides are TGTGCCAGTAGTGAAACCGGGACAGAGACATCCTATGGCTACACCTTC.

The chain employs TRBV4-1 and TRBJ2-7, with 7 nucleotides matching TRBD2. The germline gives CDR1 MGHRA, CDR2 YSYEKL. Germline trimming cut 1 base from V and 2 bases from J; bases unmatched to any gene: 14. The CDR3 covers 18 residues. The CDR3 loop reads CASSQAEGRGGRPYEQYF. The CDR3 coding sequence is TGCGCCAGCAGCCAAGCGGAAGGAAGAGGCGGGAGACCCTACGAGCAGTACTTC.

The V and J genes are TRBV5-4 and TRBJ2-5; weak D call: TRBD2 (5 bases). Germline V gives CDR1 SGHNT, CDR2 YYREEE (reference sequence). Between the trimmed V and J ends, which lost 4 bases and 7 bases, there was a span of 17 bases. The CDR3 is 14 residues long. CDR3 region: CASSVDSLPGTQYF. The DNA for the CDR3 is TGTGCCAGCAGCGTGGACTCGCTCCCGGGGACCCAGTACTTC.